The 3 T cell receptor beta chains listed next were all sequenced from one sample in a study of blood T cell repertoires in COVID-19. The data were produced by immunoSEQ multiplex PCR, yet TCRdb's version contains in-frame clones alone and is incomplete. The sample has about 290,000 clones, 70% to 90% seen once. Sequencing used peripheral blood. The receptors derive from a woman between 45 and 65 years old with active or convalescent COVID-19.

This clone was found a few times. The chain employs TRBV7-9 and TRBJ2-5; a weak D match, TRBD1 (6 bases). In germline, CDR1 is SEHNR, CDR2 FQNEAQ (reference sequence). This CDR3 spans 13 amino acids. V lost 8 bases to trimming and J lost 0 bases, with 10 bases between them. CDR3 nucleotides: TGTGCCAGCCTCAGGGGAAACCAAGAGACCCAGTACTTC. It is translated as CASLRGNQETQYF. The full variable domain, rest sourced from reference TRBV7-9 and TRBJ2-5, is DTGVSQNPRHKITKRGQNVTFRCDPISEHNRLYWYRQTLGQGPEFLTYFQNEAQLEKSRLLSDRFSAERPKGSFSTLEIQRTEQGDSAMYLCASLRGNQETQYFGPGTRLLVL.

The chain couples TRBV6-5 to TRBJ2-2; D might be TRBD1 (5 bases). The V gene's germline CDR1 is MNHEY and CDR2 SVGAGI. The CDR3 has 13 residues. Trimming pared 8 bases from V and 4 bases from J, leaving 11 bases between. CDR3 nucleotides: TGTGCCAGCGGGGCCAAGGTCACCGGGGAGCTGTTTTTT. Translated: CASGAKVTGELFF.

The V and J genes are TRBV5-5 and TRBJ2-7; TRBD2 is a possible D gene (6 bases). The CDR3 runs 15 residues. CDR1 and CDR2 (germline): SGHKS, YYEKEE (reference sequence). Trimming stripped 4 bases from V and 2 bases from J, with 16 bases between. The CDR3, as DNA: TGTGCCAGCAGCAGCGTCCGGGGCGGGGCCTACGAGCAGTACTTC. Its protein is CASSSVRGGAYEQYF.